The 5 T cell receptor beta chains given below trace back to one sample, sequenced in a study of cytomegalovirus exposure and HLA in healthy donors. With 60 Vbeta and 13 Jbeta primers, the PCR was carried out. This table comes from immunoSEQ multiplex PCR, and its TCRdb copy is limited to in-frame clones, with some not included. The sample has 120,000 or so clones; around 75% are singletons. Sequencing used PBMCs. These receptors were taken from a woman in her fifties or sixties in good health and CMV-seropositive.

V and J are TRBV7-3 and TRBJ2-1, with D tentatively TRBD1 (5 bases). The CDR3 is 12 residues long. Trimming pared 1 base from V and 9 bases from J, leaving 7 bases between. Germline values: CDR1 SGHTA, CDR2 FQGTGA. The CDR3 loop reads CASSLNRGEQFF. The CDR3, as DNA: TGTGCCAGCAGCTTAAATAGGGGTGAGCAGTTCTTC. Supplemented by reference TRBV7-3 and TRBJ2-1, the full variable domain reads GAGVSQTPSNKVTEKGKYVELRCDPISGHTALYWYRQSLGQGPEFLIYFQGTGAADDSGLPNDRFFAVRPEGSVSTLKIQRTERGDSAVYLCASSLNRGEQFFGPGTRLTVL.

The CDR3 nucleotides are TGCGCCAGCAGCCCTGCGGGATGGGAAGAGACCCAGTACTTC. As protein: CASSPAGWEETQYF. The chain employs TRBV5-1 and TRBJ2-5, with a weak D call TRBD2 (6 bases). This CDR3 contains 14 residues. Looked up from germline, CDR1 is SGHRS and CDR2 is YFSETQ. Trimming stripped 4 bases from V and 3 bases from J, with 13 bases between.

The chain employs TRBV6-1 and TRBJ1-5; D is ambiguous. Looked up from germline, CDR1 is MNHNS and CDR2 is SASEGT. Trimming shortened V by 7 bases and J by 0 bases, and 13 bases separated the two germline ends. This CDR3 comprises 15 residues. The CDR3 region is CASNTVRDSNQPQHF. DNA for the CDR3: TGTGCCAGCAACACAGTTCGGGATAGCAATCAGCCCCAGCATTTT.

V gene TRBV7-2 combines with J gene TRBJ1-1; D unresolved. This CDR3 comprises 14 residues. The germline CDR1 and CDR2 sequences are SGHTA and FQGNSA. V was shortened by 0 bases and J by 2 bases, with 7 bases between the two germline ends. The CDR3 coding sequence is TGTGCCAGCAGCTTAGCCACTCTCAACACTGAAGCTTTCTTT. It translates to CASSLATLNTEAFF.

This clone occurred a few times. This sequence joins TRBV6-5 and TRBJ2-5; 7 bases line up with TRBD2. Germline values: CDR1 MNHEY, CDR2 SVGAGI. The CDR3 is made up of 13 amino acids. V lost 7 bases and J lost 7; bases outside the gene matches: 9. This CDR3 reads CASNQTSPRTQYF. The CDR3 DNA follows: TGTGCCAGCAACCAGACTAGCCCCCGGACCCAGTACTTC.